This T cell receptor beta chain comes out of a study of cytomegalovirus exposure and HLA in healthy donors. The germline V gene has CDR1 MNHEY and CDR2 SMNVEV (reference sequence). CDR3 length: 14 residues. Trimming removed 6 bases from V and 0 bases from J; junction bases left unmatched: 3. In the PCR, 60 Vbeta and 13 Jbeta primers were used. Profiling relied on immunoSEQ multiplex PCR, and the TCRdb table lists in-frame clones only, not all of them. The sample records about 89,000 clones, over 80% being singletons. This clone was picked up a small number of times. This receptor was identified in a female donor in good health and CMV-seropositive. Sequencing used PBMCs. This chain links TRBV27 with TRBJ2-5; 8 bases map to TRBD2. CDR3 DNA sequence: TGTGCCAGCAGCCACGGGGGGGACCAAGAGACCCAGTACTTC. This codes for CASSHGGDQETQYF.